The source of this TCR beta chain is a study of human T cells and chemical hapten exposure. TCRdb processed the RACE reads anew with MiXCR; each CDR3 protein has one entry. The sample records around 80,000 distinct CDR3 sequences, 7% to 9% being singletons. Many counts were recorded for this clonotype. This CDR3 has 16 amino acids. Unmatched junction bases numbered 8, after V lost 0 bases and J lost 4 bases. Germline V gene sequence: CDR1 MNHEY, CDR2 SMNVEV (reference sequence). Noted time point: healthy volunteer bleed at 6 weeks. Unseparated into fractions, whole blood served as the source from which total RNA was extracted.

Sequenced material: whole blood. This clonotype was sampled from a male donor in good health. Some clones in this sample may be carry-over from other donors' samples. The chain couples TRBV27 to TRBJ2-7, with 8 bases matching TRBD2. The CDR3 DNA reads as TGTGCCAGCAGTTTATCGTCGGGACGGGAGGGGTACGAGCAGTACTTC. It yields the protein CASSLSSGREGYEQYF.